This T cell receptor beta chain was identified in a study of T cell responses to AZD1222 COVID-19 vaccine. This clone was recorded once. The antigen remains unidentified. Study-level findings and limits: White British donors predominated, females outnumbered males, and clonal diversity was possibly underestimated.

CDR1 SEHNR and CDR2 FQNEAQ come from the germline V gene (reference sequence). This CDR3 has 20 residues. Between the trimmed V and J ends, which lost 7 bases and 0 bases, there was a span of 28 bases. Assay: immunoSEQ multiplex PCR; the TCRdb copy retains only in-frame clones and omits some. The sample contains about 180,000 clones, approximately 86% of which appear only once. The gene calls are TRBV7-9 and TRBJ1-3, with a tentative D call TRBD1 (5 bases). Sample: peripheral blood, taken on day 0 of AZD1222 vaccination. This TCR was recovered from an adult in good health. The CDR3 DNA sequence: TGTGCCAGCACCAAAAACCCGAGGCGAGGGGCTGCGAGCTCTGGAAACACCATATATTTT. Its translation: CASTKNPRRGAASSGNTIYF.